The present entry profiles one T cell receptor beta chain with its context. This specimen belongs to a study of Ad26.COV2.S vaccination and SARS-CoV-2 variants. Treatment indicated: 19 received Ad26.COV2.S at low or high dose, single or two shots; roughly five received placebo; per-sample allocation not given. Day 63 following the first vaccine or placebo injection was when the samples were taken. CDR3 length: 16 residues. Germline lookup yields CDR1 LNHNV and CDR2 YYDKDF (reference sequence). Between the trimmed V and J ends, which lost 0 bases and 0 bases, there was a span of 8 bases. Method: immunoSEQ multiplex PCR; TCRdb's copy keeps in-frame clones and lacks some. Altogether hundreds of thousands of clones are present, about nine tenths being singletons, with the ten largest covering roughly an eighth.

The sample in question was peripheral blood, obtained in a trial of Ad26.COV2.S vaccine versus placebo. The gene calls are TRBV15 and TRBJ1-4; D unresolved. The receptor was isolated from a person aged 18 to 59 who received the Ad26.COV2.S COVID-19 vaccine or a placebo. For the CDR3, the DNA is TGTGCCACCAGCAGAGAGTTACAGACAACTAATGAAAAACTGTTTTTT. Amino acids: CATSRELQTTNEKLFF. The whole variable domain, remainder taken from reference TRBV15 and TRBJ1-4, is DAMVIQNPRYQVTQFGKPVTLSCSQTLNHNVMYWYQQKSSQAPKLLFHYYDKDFNNEADTPDNFQSRRPNTSFCFLDIRSPGLGDTAMYLCATSRELQTTNEKLFFGSGTQLSVL.